A selection of T cell receptor beta chains follows, all from one sample in a study of blood T cells in healthy people across ages. TCRdb re-analysed the 5' RACE reads in MiXCR, keeping a single row per CDR3 protein. The profile shows approximately 800,000 distinct CDR3 sequences, 20% to 25% of them singletons. These data are also associated with another study on T cells of mothers and their children.

Source material: blood. These receptor sequences come from a boy under 18 in good health. The CDR3 runs from the conserved cysteine through the conserved F or W. The D gene is left open where the match is weak. Rows give clone size only sometimes, using once, few, many, or a class for an expanded clone.

TRBV9,.,.,TRBJ2-3,TGTGCCAGCAGCGTAAGGGCAGGGGACCTCACAGATACGCAGTATTTT,CASSVRAGDLTDTQYF
TRBV4-3,.,.,TRBJ2-3,TGCGCCAGCAGCGACGGCGAGTGGGGGGTGGATACGCAGTATTTT,CASSDGEWGVDTQYF
TRBV7-6,.,.,TRBJ2-6,TGTGCCAGCAGCTTATTCGCGGCTAGCTCTGGGGCCAACGTCCTGACTTTC,CASSLFAASSGANVLTF
TRBV6-1,.,.,TRBJ1-1,TGTGCCAGCAGTGTTCGGGACACTGAAGCTTTCTTT,CASSVRDTEAFF
TRBV28,TRBD1,.,TRBJ2-5,TGTGCCAGCAGTTCATCACTGCGGACAGGTCTTCCTGGGCAGTACTTC,CASSSSLRTGLPGQYF
TRBV7-2,.,many,TRBJ2-3,TGTGCCAGCAGTTCAATCACTATTTCCTATACGCAGTATTTT,CASSSITISYTQYF
TRBV4-3,.,many,TRBJ1-1,TGCGCCAGCAGCGAGGGAGGGAACACTGAAGCTTTCTTT,CASSEGGNTEAFF
TRBV5-1,TRBD2,.,TRBJ2-4,TGCGCCAGCAGCTTGGACGGCGGGGGGGCCAAAAACATTCAGTACTTC,CASSLDGGGAKNIQYF
TRBV20-1,TRBD2,.,TRBJ2-1,TGCAGTGCTAGGGTCCTAGCGGGGGCCAACTCCTACAATGAGCAGTTCTTC,CSARVLAGANSYNEQFF
TRBV28,.,.,TRBJ2-2,TGTGCCAGCAGCCTGGGGGGCGGGAGCAGGACCGGGGAGCTGTTTTTT,CASSLGGGSRTGELFF